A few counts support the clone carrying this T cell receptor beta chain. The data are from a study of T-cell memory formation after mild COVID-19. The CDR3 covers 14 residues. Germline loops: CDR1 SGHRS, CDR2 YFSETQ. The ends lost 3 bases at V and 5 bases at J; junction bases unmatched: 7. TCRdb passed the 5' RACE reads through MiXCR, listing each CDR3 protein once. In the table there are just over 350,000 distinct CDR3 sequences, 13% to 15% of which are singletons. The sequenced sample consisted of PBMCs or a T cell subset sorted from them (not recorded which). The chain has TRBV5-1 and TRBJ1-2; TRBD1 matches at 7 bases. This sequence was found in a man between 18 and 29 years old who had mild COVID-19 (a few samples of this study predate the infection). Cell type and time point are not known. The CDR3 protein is CASSSDRDRYGYTF. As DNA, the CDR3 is TGCGCCAGCAGCTCCGACAGGGATAGGTATGGCTACACCTTC. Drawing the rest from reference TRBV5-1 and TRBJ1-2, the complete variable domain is KAGVTQTPRYLIKTRGQQVTLSCSPISGHRSVSWYQQTPGQGLQFLFEYFSETQRNKGNFPGRFSGRQFSNSRSEMNVSTLELGDSALYLCASSSDRDRYGYTFGSGTRLTVV.